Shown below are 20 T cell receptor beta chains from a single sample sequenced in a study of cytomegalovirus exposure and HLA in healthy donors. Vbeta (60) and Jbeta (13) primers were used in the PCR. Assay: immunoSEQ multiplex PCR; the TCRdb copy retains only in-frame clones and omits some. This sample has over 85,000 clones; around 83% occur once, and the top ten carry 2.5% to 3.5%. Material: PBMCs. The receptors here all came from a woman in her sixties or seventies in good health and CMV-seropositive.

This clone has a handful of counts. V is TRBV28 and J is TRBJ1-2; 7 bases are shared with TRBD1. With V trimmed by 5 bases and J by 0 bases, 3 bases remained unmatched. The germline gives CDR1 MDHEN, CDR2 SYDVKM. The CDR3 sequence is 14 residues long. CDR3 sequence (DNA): TGTGCCAGCAGTCCCGGGACAGCTAACTATGGCTACACCTTC. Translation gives CASSPGTANYGYTF.

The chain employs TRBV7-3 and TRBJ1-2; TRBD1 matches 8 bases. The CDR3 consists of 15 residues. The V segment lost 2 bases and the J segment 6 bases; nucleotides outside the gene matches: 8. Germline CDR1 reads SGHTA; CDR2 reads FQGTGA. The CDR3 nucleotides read TGTGCCAGCAGCTTACAGGGGGCGTCGATGGATGGCTACACCTTC. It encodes CASSLQGASMDGYTF.

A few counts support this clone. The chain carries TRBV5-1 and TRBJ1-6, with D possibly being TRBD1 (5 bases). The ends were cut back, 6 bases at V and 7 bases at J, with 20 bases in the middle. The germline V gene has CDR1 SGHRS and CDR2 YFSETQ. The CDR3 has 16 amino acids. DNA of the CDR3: TGCGCCAGCACCCTGGGGTCGGGGGACGGGAATTCACCCCTCCACTTT. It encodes CASTLGSGDGNSPLHF.

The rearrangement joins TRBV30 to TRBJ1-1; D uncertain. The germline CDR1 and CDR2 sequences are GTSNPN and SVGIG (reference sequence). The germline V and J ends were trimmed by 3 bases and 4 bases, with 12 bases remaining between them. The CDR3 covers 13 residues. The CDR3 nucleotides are TGTGCCTGGAGCCGAAAGCGGGGCACTGAAGCTTTCTTT. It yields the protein CAWSRKRGTEAFF.

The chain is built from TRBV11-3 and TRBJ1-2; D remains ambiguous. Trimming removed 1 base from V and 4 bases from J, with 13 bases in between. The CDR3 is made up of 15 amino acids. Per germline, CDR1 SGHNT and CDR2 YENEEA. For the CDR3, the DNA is TGTGCCAGCAGCTTAGGGGGAGGAAACTCCTATGGCTACACCTTC. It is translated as CASSLGGGNSYGYTF.

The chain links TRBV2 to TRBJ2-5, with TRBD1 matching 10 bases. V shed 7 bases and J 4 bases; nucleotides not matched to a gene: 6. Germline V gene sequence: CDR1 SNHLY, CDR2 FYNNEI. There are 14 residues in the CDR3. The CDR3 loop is CASTAGTGVETQYF. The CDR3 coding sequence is TGTGCCAGCACTGCCGGGACAGGGGTAGAGACCCAGTACTTC.

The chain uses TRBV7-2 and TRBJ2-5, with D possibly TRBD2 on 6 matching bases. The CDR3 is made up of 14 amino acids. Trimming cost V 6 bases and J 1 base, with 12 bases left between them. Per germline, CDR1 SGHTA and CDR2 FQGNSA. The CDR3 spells CASRPLGGQETQYF. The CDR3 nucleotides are TGTGCCAGCAGACCGTTGGGGGGCCAAGAGACCCAGTACTTC. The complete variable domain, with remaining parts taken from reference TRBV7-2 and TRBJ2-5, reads GAGVSQSPSNKVTEKGKDVELRCDPISGHTALYWYRQSLGQGLEFLIYFQGNSAPDKSGLPSDRFSAERTGGSVSTLTIQRTQQEDSAVYLCASRPLGGQETQYFGPGTRLLVL.

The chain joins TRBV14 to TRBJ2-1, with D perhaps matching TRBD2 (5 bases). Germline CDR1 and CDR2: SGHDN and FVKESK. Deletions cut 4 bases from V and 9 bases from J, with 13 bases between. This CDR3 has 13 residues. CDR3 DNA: TGTGCCAGCAGCCTAGGGATAGCGACTGAGCAGTTCTTC. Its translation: CASSLGIATEQFF.

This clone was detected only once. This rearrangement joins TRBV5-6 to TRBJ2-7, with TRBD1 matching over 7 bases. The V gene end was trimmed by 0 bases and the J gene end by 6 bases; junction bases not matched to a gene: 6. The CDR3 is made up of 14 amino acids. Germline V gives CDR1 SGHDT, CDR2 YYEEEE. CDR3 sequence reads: CASSLAPTGSEQYF. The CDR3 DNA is TGTGCCAGCAGCTTGGCTCCGACAGGGTCCGAGCAGTACTTC.

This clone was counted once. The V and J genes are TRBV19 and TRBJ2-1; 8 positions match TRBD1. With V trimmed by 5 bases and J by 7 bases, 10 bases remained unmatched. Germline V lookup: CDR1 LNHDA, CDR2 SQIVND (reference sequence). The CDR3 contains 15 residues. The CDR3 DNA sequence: TGTGCCAGTAGTCCCGGGACAGGAACTAGAAATGAGCAGTTCTTC. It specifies CASSPGTGTRNEQFF.

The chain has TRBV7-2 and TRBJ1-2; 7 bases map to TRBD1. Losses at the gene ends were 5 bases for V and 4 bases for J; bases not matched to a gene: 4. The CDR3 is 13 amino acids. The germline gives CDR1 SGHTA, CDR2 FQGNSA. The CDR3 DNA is TGTGCCAGCAGCACACAGGGGACCTATGGCTACACCTTC. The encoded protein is CASSTQGTYGYTF.

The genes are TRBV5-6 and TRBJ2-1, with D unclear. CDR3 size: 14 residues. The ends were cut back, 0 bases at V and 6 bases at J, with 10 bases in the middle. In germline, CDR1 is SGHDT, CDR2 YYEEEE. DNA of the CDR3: TGTGCCAGCAGCTTGGCGTCAGGCTTCAATGAGCAGTTCTTC. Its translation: CASSLASGFNEQFF.

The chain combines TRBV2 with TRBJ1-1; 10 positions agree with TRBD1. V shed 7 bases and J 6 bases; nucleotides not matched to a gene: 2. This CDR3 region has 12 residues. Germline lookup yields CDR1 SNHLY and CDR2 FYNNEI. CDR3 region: CASKDRGPEAFF. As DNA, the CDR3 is TGTGCCAGCAAAGACAGGGGGCCTGAAGCTTTCTTT.

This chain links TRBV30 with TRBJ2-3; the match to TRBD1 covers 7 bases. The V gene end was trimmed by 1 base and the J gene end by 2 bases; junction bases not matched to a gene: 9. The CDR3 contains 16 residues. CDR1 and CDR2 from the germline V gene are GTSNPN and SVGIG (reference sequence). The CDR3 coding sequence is TGTGCCTGGAGTGCCTACAGGGGTAGCACCACAGATACGCAGTATTTT. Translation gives CAWSAYRGSTTDTQYF.

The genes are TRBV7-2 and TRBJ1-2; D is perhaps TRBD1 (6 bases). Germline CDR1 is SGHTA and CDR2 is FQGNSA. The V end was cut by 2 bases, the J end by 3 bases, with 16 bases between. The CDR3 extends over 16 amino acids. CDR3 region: CASSLSFDRTDYGYTF. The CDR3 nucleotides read TGTGCCAGCAGCTTATCATTTGACAGGACCGACTATGGCTACACCTTC.

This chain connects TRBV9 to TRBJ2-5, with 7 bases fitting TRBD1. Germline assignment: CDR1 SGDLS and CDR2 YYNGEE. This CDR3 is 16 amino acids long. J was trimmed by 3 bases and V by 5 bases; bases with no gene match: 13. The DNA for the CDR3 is TGTGCCAGCAGTCGGACCGGGACAGATCTAAAAGAGACCCAGTACTTC. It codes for CASSRTGTDLKETQYF.

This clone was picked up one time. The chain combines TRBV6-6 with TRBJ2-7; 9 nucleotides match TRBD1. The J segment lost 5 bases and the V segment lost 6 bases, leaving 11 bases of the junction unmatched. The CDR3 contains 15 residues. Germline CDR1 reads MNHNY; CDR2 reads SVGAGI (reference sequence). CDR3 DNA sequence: TGTGCCAGCAGCGACCTAGGACAGGGGATAAACGAGCAGTACTTC. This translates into CASSDLGQGINEQYF.

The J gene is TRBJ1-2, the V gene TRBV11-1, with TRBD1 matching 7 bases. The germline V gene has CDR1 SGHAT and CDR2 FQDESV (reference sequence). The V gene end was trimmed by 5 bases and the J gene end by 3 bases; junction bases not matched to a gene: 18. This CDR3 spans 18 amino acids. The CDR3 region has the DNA TGTGCCAGCAGCGTATTAATTCCTCCGGGACAGCAGTACTATGGCTACACCTTC. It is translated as CASSVLIPPGQQYYGYTF.

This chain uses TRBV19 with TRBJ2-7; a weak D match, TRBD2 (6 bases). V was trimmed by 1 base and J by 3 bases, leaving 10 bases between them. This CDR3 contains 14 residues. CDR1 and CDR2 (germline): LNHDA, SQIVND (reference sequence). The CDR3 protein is CASSIGGINYEQYF. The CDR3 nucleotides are TGTGCCAGTAGTATAGGCGGGATAAACTACGAGCAGTACTTC.

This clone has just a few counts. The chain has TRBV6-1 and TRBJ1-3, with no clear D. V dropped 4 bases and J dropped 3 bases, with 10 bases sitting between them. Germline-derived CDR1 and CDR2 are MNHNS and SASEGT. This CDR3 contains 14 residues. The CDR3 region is CASSVREVGNTIYF. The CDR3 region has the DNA TGTGCCAGCAGTGTACGGGAAGTTGGAAACACCATATATTTT.